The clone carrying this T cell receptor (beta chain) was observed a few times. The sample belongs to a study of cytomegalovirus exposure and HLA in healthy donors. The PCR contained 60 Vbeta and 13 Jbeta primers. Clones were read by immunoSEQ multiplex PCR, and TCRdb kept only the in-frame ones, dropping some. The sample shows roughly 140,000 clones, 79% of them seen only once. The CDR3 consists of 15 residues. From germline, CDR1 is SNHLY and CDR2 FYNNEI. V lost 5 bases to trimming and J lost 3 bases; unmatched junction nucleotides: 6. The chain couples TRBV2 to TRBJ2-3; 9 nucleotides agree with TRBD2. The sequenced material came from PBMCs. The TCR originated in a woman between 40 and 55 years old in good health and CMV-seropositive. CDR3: CASSPGAGGTDTQYF. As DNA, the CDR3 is TGTGCCAGCAGTCCCGGAGCGGGGGGAACAGATACGCAGTATTTT.